This TCR beta chain was profiled in a study of blood T cell repertoires in COVID-19. Looking at the study overall: Sources were T cells, B-cell-depleted T cells, or PBMCs; the material itself was cDNA or gDNA.

Patients in Seattle were enrolled during active infection, then followed longitudinally. Germline CDR1 is SGHAT and CDR2 is FQNNGV. Trimming removed 8 bases at V and 4 bases at J, with 14 bases between. This CDR3 has 13 amino acids. Authors' data handling: Amplification with reference gene primers provided the estimates of nucleated cell counts. TCRdb's copy holds only in-frame clones and misses some; the assay was immunoSEQ multiplex PCR. The DNA was the basis for D and trimming; V, J and clone size are from that table. This sample has 200,000 to 250,000 clones, with 82% found just once. This receptor was identified in a woman between 65 and 79 years old with COVID-19, enrolled during active disease. The sample taken for sequencing was peripheral blood. The V call is TRBV11-2, the J call TRBJ1-2, with a possible D match to TRBD1 (5 bases). In DNA, the CDR3 is TGTGCCAGCTCCCAAGGGACTAGCTATGGCTACACCTTC. As protein: CASSQGTSYGYTF.